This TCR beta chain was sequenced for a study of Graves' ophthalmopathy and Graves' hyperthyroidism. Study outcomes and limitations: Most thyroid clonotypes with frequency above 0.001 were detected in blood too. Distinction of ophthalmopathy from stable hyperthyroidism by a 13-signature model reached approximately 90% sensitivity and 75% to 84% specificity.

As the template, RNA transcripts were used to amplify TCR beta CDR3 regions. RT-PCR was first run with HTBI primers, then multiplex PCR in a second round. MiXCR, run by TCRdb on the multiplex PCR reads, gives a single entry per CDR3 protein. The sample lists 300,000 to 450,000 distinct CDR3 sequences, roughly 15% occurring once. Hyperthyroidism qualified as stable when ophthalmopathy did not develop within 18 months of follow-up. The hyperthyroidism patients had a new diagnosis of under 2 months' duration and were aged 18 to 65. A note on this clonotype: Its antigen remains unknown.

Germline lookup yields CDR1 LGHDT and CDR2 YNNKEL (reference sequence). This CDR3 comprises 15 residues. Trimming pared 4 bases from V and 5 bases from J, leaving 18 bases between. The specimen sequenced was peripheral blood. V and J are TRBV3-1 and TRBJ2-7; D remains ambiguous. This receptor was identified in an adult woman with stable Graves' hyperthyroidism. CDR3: CASSRDLGATDEQYF. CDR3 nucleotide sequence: TGTGCCAGCAGCCGAGACTTAGGTGCTACTGACGAGCAGTACTTC.